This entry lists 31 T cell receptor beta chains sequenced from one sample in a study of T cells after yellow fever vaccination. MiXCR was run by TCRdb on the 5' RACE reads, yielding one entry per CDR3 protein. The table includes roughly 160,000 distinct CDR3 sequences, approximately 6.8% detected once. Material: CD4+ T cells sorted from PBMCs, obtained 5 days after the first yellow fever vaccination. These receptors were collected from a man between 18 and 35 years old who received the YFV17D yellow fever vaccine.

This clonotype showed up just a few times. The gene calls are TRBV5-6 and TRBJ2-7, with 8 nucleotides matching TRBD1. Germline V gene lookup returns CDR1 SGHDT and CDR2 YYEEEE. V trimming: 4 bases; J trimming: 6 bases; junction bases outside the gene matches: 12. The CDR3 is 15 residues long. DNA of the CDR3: TGTGCCAGCAGCGGTTTGACAGGGGTGTTCTCCGAGCAGTACTTC. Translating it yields CASSGLTGVFSEQYF.

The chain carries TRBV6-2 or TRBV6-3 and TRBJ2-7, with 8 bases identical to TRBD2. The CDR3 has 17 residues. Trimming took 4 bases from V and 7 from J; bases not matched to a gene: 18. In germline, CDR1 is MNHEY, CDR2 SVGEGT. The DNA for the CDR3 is TGTGCCAGCAGTTTCGCCTCGAGCGGGGAGACGGGAGGGGAGCAGTACGTC. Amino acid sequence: CASSFASSGETGGEQYV.

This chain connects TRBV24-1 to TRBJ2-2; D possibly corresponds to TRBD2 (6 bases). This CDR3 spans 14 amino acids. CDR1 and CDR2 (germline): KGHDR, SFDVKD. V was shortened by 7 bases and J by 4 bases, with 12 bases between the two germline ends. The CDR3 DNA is TGTGCCACCAGGGGAGGCGGGCGCACCGGGGAGCTGTTTTTT. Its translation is CATRGGGRTGELFF.

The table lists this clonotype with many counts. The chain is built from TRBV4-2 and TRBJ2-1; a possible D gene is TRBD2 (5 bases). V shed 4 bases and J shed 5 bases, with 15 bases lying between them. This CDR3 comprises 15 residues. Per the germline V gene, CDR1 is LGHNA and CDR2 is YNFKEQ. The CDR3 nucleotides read TGTGCCAGCAGCCCCTCAAGAGGGCTTCACAATGAGCAGTTCTTC. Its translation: CASSPSRGLHNEQFF.

Written as DNA, the CDR3 is TGTGCCAGCAGTTCCACCCAATACGGCTACACCTTC. Translating it yields CASSSTQYGYTF. The chain recombines TRBV6-2 or TRBV6-3 with TRBJ1-2; D is ambiguous. V shed 4 bases and J shed 8 bases, with 11 bases lying between them. There are 12 residues in the CDR3. Germline values: CDR1 MNHEY, CDR2 SVGEGT.

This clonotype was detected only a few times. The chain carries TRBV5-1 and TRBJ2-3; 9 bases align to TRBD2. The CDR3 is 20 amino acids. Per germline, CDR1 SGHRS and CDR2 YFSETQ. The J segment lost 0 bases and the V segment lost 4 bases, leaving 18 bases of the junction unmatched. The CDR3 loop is CASSPAPKAGGLASTDTQYF. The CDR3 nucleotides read TGCGCCAGCAGCCCAGCCCCAAAAGCGGGGGGCCTGGCCAGCACAGATACGCAGTATTTT. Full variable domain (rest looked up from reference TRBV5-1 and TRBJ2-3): KAGVTQTPRYLIKTRGQQVTLSCSPISGHRSVSWYQQTPGQGLQFLFEYFSETQRNKGNFPGRFSGRQFSNSRSEMNVSTLELGDSALYLCASSPAPKAGGLASTDTQYFGPGTRLTVL.

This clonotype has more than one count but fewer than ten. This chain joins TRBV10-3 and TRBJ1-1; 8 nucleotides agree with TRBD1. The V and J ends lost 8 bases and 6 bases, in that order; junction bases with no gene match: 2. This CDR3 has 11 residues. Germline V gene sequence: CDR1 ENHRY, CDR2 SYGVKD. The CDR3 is CAIGQGSEAFF. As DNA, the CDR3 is TGTGCCATCGGACAGGGCTCTGAAGCTTTCTTT.

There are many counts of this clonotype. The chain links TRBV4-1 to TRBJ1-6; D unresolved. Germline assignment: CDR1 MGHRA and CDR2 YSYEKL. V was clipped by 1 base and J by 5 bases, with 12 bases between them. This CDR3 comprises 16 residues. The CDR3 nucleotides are TGCGCCAGCAGCCAAGGGAGGGTTCGGGATAATTCACCCCTCCACTTT. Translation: CASSQGRVRDNSPLHF.

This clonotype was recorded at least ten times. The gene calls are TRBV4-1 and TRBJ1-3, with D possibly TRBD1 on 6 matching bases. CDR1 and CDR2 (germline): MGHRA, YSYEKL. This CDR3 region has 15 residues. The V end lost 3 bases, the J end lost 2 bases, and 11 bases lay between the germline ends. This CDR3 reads CASSHPQGPGNTIYF. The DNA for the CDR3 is TGCGCCAGCAGCCACCCACAGGGACCTGGAAACACCATATATTTT.

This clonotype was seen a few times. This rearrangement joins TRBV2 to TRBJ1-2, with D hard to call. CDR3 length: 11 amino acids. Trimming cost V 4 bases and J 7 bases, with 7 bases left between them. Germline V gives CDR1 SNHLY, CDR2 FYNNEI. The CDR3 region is CASSGIGGYTF. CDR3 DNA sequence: TGTGCCAGCAGTGGAATCGGTGGCTACACCTTC.

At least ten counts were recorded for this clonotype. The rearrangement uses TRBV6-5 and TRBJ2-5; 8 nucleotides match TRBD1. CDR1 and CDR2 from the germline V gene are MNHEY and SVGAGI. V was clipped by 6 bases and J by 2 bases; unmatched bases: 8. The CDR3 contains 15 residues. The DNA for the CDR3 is TGTGCCAGCAGAAGGAACAGGGGGGAGCAAGAGACCCAGTACTTC. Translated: CASRRNRGEQETQYF.

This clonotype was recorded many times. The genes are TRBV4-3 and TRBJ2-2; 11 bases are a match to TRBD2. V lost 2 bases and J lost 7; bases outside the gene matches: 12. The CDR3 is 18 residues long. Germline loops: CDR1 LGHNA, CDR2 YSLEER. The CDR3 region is CASSQITGTSGGGGELFF. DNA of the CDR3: TGCGCCAGCAGCCAAATTACTGGGACTAGCGGCGGTGGCGGGGAGCTGTTTTTT.

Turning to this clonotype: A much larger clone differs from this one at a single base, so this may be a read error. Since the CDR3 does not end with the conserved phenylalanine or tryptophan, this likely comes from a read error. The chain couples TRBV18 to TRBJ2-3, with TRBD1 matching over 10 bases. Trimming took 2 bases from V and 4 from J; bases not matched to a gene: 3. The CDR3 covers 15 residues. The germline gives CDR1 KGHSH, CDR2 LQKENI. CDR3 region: CASSPSGQGADTQYL. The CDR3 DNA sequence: TGTGCCAGCTCACCATCAGGACAGGGGGCAGATACGCAGTATTTA.

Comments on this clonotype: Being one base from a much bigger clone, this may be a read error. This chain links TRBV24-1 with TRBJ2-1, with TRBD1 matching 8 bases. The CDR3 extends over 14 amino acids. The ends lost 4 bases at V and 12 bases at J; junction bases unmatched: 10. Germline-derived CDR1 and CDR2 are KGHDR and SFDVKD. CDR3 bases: TGTGCCACCAGTGACGGGACAGGCCCTAAGGGGCAGTTCTTC. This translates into CATSDGTGPKGQFF.

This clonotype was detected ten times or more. The CDR3 bases are TGCGCCAGCAGCCAGAGGGCCCAAGAGACCCAGTACTTC. Translating it yields CASSQRAQETQYF. The chain employs TRBV4-1 and TRBJ2-5; D perhaps matches TRBD2 (5 bases). The CDR3 extends over 13 amino acids. V was clipped by 3 bases and J by 1 base, with 6 bases between them. Germline CDR1 is MGHRA and CDR2 is YSYEKL.

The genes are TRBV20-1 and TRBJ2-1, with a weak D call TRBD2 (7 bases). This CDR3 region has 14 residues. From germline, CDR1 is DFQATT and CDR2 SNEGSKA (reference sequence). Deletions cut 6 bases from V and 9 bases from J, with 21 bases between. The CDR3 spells CSALRGARMGEQFF. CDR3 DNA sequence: TGCAGTGCCCTTCGGGGGGCCCGAATGGGTGAGCAGTTCTTC.

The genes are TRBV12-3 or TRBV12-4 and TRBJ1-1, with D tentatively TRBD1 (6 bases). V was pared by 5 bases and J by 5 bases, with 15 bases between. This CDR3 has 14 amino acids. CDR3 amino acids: CASSPIRGYTEAFF. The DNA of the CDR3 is TGTGCCAGCAGTCCTATCAGGGGATATACTGAAGCTTTCTTT.

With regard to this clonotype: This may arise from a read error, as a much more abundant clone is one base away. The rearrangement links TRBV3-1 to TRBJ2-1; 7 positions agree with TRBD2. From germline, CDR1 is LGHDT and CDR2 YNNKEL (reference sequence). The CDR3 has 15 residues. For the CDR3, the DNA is TGTGCCACCAGCGGGACGGCTAGCTCCTACAATGAGCAGTTCTTC. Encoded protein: CATSGTASSYNEQFF.

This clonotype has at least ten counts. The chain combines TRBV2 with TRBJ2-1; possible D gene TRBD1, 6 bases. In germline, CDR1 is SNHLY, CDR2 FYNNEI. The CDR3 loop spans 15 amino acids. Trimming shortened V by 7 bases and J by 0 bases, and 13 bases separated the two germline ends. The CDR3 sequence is CASTDQGHSYNEQFF. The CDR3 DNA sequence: TGTGCCAGCACCGATCAGGGGCACTCCTACAATGAGCAGTTCTTC.

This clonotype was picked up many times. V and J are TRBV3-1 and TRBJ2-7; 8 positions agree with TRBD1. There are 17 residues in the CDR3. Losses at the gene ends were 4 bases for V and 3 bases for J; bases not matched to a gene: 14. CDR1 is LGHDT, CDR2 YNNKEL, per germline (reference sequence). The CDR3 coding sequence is TGTGCCAGCAGCCGCGCGAGGGCAGGGGGCTTCCTCTACGAGCAGTACTTC. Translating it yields CASSRARAGGFLYEQYF.

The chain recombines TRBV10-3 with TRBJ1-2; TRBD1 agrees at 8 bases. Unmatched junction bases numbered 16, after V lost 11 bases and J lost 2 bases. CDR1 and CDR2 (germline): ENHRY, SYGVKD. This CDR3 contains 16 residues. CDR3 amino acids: CALLGIDRGQNYGYTF. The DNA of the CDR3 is TGTGCCCTCTTGGGGATTGACAGGGGCCAAAACTATGGCTACACCTTC.

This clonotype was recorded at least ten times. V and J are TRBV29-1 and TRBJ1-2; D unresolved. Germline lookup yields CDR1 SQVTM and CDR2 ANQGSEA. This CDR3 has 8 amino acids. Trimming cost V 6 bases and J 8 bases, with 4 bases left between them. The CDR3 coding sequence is TGCAGCGTCGGAGGCTACACCTTC. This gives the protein CSVGGYTF.

CDR3 in DNA: TGTGCCAGCAGTGGAACTCCGGGGGATCCCCTCCACTTT. Amino acid sequence: CASSGTPGDPLHF. The genes are TRBV6-6 and TRBJ1-6; TRBD1 might be the D (5 bases). Germline CDR1 is MNHNY and CDR2 is SVGAGI (reference sequence). V was cut by 5 bases and J by 13 bases, with 15 bases left in between. The CDR3 has 13 amino acids.

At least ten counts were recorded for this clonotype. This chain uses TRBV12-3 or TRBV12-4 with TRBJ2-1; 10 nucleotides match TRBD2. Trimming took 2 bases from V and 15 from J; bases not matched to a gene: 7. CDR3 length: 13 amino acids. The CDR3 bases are TGTGCCAGCAGTTTAAGAAGCGGGGGGGCCGCGTTCTTC. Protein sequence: CASSLRSGGAAFF.

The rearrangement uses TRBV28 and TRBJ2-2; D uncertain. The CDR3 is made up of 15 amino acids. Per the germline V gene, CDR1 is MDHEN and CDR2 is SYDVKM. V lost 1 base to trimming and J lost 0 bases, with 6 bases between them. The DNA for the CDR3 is TGTGCCAGCAGTTTATACAGTGCGAACACCGGGGAGCTGTTTTTT. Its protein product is CASSLYSANTGELFF. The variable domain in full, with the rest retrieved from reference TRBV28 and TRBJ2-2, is DVKVTQSSRYLVKRTGEKVFLECVQDMDHENMFWYRQDPGLGLRLIYFSYDVKMKEKGDIPEGYSVSREKKERFSLILESASTNQTSMYLCASSLYSANTGELFFGEGSRLTVL.

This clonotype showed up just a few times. The CDR3 here is CASSLTTAADTQYF. The DNA of the CDR3 is TGTGCCAGCAGCTTAACTACGGCAGCAGATACGCAGTATTTT. The chain carries TRBV7-3 and TRBJ2-3, with D unclear. CDR1 and CDR2 (germline): SGHTA, FQGTGA. The CDR3 has 14 residues. Trimming stripped 0 bases from V and 4 bases from J, with 8 bases between.

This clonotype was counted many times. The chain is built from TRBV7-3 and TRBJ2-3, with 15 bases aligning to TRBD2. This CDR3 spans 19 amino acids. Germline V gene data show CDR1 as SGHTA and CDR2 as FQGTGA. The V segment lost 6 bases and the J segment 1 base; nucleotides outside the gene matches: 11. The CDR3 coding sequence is TGTGCCAGCAGTTCAAGGACTAGCGGGGGGGCCGGGGGCACAGATACGCAGTATTTT. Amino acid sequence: CASSSRTSGGAGGTDTQYF.

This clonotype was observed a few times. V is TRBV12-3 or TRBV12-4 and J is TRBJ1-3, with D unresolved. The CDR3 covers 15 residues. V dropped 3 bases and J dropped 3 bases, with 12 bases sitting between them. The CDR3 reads CASSFRRLHGNTIYF. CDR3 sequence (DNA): TGTGCCAGCAGTTTCCGGAGACTCCATGGAAACACCATATATTTT.

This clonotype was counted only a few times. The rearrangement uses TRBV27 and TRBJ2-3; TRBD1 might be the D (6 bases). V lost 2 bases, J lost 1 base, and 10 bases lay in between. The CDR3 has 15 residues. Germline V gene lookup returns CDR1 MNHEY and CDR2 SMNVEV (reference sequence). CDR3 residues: CASSLQWTGTDTQYF. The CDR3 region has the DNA TGTGCCAGCAGTTTACAATGGACAGGCACAGATACGCAGTATTTT.

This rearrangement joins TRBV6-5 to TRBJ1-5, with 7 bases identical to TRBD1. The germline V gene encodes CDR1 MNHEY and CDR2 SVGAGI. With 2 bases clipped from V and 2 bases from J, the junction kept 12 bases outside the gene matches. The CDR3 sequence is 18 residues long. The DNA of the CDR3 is TGTGCCAGCAGTTACCCCCCCAAGACAGGGTTTGGCAATCAGCCCCAGCATTTT. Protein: CASSYPPKTGFGNQPQHF.

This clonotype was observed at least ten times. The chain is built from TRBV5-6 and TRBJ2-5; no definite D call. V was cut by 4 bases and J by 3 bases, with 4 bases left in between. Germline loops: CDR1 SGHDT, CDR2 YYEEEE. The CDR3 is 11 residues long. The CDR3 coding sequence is TGTGCCAGCAGCAAAGAAGAGACCCAGTACTTC. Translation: CASSKEETQYF. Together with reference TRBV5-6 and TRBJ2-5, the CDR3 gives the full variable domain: DAGVTQSPTHLIKTRGQQVTLRCSPKSGHDTVSWYQQALGQGPQFIFQYYEEEERQRGNFPDRFSGHQFPNYSSELNVNALLLGDSALYLCASSKEETQYFGPGTRLLVL.